This T cell receptor beta chain emerged from a study of blood T cell repertoires in COVID-19. How the authors handled the data: From reference gene primer amplification, estimates of nucleated cell counts were derived. Generated by immunoSEQ multiplex PCR, the TCRdb table keeps only in-frame clones and is missing some. V and J calls and clone size come straight from that table; D and trimming were deduced from the DNA. Of 150,000 to 200,000 clones in the sample, roughly 80% were seen once. In terms of age and location, participants ranged from roughly 18 to 95 years and lived in about 25 US areas. Clinical history reported by participants formed the basis on which cohorts were assigned. Two consecutive negative NP/OP PCR tests, clearance, or resolved symptoms defined Cohort 3 recovery. The sample comprised PBMCs or T cells enriched from blood (not recorded which). This sequence was found in a woman between 50 and 59 years old who had recovered from COVID-19.

The CDR3 here is CASSLAGTAGELFF. Here the CDR3 DNA reads TGCGCCAGCAGCTTGGCCGGGACAGCCGGGGAGCTGTTTTTT. The chain is built from TRBV5-1 and TRBJ2-2; 7 bases line up with TRBD1. From germline, CDR1 is SGHRS and CDR2 YFSETQ. With V trimmed by 0 bases and J by 6 bases, 2 bases remained unmatched. This CDR3 has 14 residues.